This T cell receptor beta chain was sequenced in a study of cytotoxic CD8 clonotypes in ibrutinib-treated CLL. Study-level information: Patients: over 9 relapsed/refractory, some 15 treatment-naive, roughly 18 IGHV unmutated.

The CDR3 consists of 15 residues. Germline lookup yields CDR1 SGHDT and CDR2 YYEEEE. The J segment lost 5 bases and the V segment lost 0 bases, leaving 4 bases of the junction unmatched. A note on this clone: Its antigen is unidentified.

Study-level findings and limits: Patients showed higher baseline clonality than age-matched healthy donors, and it tracked circulating CD8+ T-cell counts.

With sequencing, the targeted depth ranged from 1 in 200,000 to 1 in 1 million T cells. The repertoire was sequenced with immunoSEQ multiplex PCR; TCRdb's copy has only in-frame clones and lacks some. The sample yields about 180,000 clones, approximately 84% seen once. J is TRBJ2-1 and V is TRBV5-6; 8 nucleotides agree with TRBD1. The sequencing here drew on PBMCs, taken after 24 months of ibrutinib treatment. This TCR was sampled from a human donor with chronic lymphocytic leukemia. This CDR3 reads CASSLGQGIDNEQFF. The CDR3 DNA reads as TGTGCCAGCAGCTTGGGACAGGGGATAGACAATGAGCAGTTCTTC.